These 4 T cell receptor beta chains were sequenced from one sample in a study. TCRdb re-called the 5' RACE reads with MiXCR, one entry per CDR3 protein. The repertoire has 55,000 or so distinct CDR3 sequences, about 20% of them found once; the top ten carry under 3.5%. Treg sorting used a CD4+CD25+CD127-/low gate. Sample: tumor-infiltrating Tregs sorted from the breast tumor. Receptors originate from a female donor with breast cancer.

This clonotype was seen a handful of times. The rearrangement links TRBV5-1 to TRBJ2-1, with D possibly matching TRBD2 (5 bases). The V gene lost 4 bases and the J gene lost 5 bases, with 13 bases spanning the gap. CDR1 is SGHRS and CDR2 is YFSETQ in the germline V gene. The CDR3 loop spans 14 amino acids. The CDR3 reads CASSMGIANNEQFF. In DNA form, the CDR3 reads TGCGCCAGCAGCATGGGAATAGCGAACAATGAGCAGTTCTTC.

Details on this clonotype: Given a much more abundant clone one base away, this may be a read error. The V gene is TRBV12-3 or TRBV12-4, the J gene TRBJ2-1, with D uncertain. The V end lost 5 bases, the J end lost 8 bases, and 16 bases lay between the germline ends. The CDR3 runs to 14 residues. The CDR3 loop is CASSLVKGIHEQFF. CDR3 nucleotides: TGTGCCAGCAGTCTTGTGAAGGGAATTCATGAGCAGTTCTTC.

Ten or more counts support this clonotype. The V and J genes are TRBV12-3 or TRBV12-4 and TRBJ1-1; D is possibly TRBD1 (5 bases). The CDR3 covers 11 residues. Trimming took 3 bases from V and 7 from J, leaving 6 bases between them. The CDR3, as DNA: TGTGCCAGCAGTTTGGGGGGTGAAGCTTTCTTT. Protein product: CASSLGGEAFF.

CDR3 in DNA: TGTGCCAGCAGCCCGACTGGTTCGGGGTTCTATGGCTACACCTTC. It specifies CASSPTGSGFYGYTF. This sequence joins TRBV6-5 and TRBJ1-2; D gene uncertain. The CDR3 is made up of 15 amino acids. Per germline, CDR1 MNHEY and CDR2 SVGAGI. The ends were cut back, 6 bases at V and 4 bases at J, with 18 bases in the middle.